This TCR beta chain was sequenced in a study of tumor-infiltrating lymphocytes in primary liver carcinoma. Findings of the study overall: Top-250-clone fractions were significantly higher in tumors than in blood (p = 0.039).

A word on this clonotype: What it binds is unknown. Compared with germline, one end of the junction differs, possibly owing to a read error.

CDR3 length: 15 residues. CDR1 and CDR2 from the germline V gene are SGHAT and FQDESV (reference sequence). Researchers drew blood RNA from unsorted whole blood and extracted germline DNA as well. TCR beta cDNA came from about 470 ng total RNA, primed with a constant-region primer. Libraries of TCR beta came from three nested multiplex PCR rounds with slightly modified ARM-PCR. With TRBV1-TRBV30 forward primers and a C-beta reverse primer, the first two PCR rounds were run for approximately 9 cycles each. TCRdb recomputed calls from the multiplex PCR reads with MiXCR, one row per CDR3 protein. The table has about 210,000 distinct CDR3 sequences, 65% seen once.

This sequence was found in a woman aged 55-69 years with primary liver carcinoma and hepatitis B virus infection. The genes are TRBV11-1 and TRBJ2-7; no firm D call. The source material was peripheral blood. As DNA, the CDR3 is TGTGCCAGTTCCTCTCTCGGCGAGACTGCCTATGAGCAGTACTTC. Protein product: CASSSLGETAYEQYF.